This T cell receptor beta chain is from a study of blood T cell repertoires in COVID-19. Overall study context: Sites across the United States, Italy and Spain contributed samples from acute and convalescent COVID-19. Sample material is recorded as cDNA or gDNA derived from T cells, B-cell-depleted T cells, or PBMCs.

Methods used by the authors: Quantification of nucleated cells was approximated via reference gene primer amplification. TCRdb's table, derived via immunoSEQ multiplex PCR, lists solely in-frame clones and lacks some. The V and J calls and clone size were taken over from that table, and D and trimming were inferred from the DNA. The data contain 12,000 to 15,000 clones, 80% to 90% of them seen just once; the ten biggest clones take up 2.9%. Germline loops: CDR1 SGHDT, CDR2 YYEEEE. V dropped 2 bases and J dropped 5; count of bases not matched to a gene: 7. This CDR3 has 15 amino acids. V and J are TRBV5-6 and TRBJ1-2, with 9 positions matching TRBD1. The source is a human donor in a cohort sampled during active COVID-19. Sequenced: peripheral blood. The CDR3: CASSFRDRARYGYTF. The CDR3 DNA sequence: TGTGCCAGCAGCTTCCGGGACAGGGCTCGTTATGGCTACACCTTC.